This T cell receptor beta chain was observed in a study of blood T cell repertoires in COVID-19. V was trimmed by 3 bases and J by 7 bases, leaving 8 bases between them. The CDR3 sequence is 11 residues long. The V gene's germline CDR1 is SGHDT and CDR2 YYEEEE. In the original workflow: Cell counts per sample came from amplifying reference gene primers. Some clones are missing from TCRdb's copy, which holds only in-frame ones; the method was immunoSEQ multiplex PCR. V, J and clone size are those of that table, while D and trimming were read from the DNA. Among 300,000 to 400,000 clones listed, around 87% were seen once.

Sequenced material: peripheral blood. The V call is TRBV5-6, the J call TRBJ2-7, with unresolved D. The TCR was taken from a woman in her fifties or sixties with COVID-19, enrolled during active disease. The CDR3 DNA reads TGTGCCAGCAGCTCGCCGAGGGAGCAGTACTTC. Amino acids: CASSSPREQYF. The whole variable domain, filled in from reference TRBV5-6 and TRBJ2-7, reads DAGVTQSPTHLIKTRGQQVTLRCSPKSGHDTVSWYQQALGQGPQFIFQYYEEEERQRGNFPDRFSGHQFPNYSSELNVNALLLGDSALYLCASSSPREQYFGPGTRLTVT.